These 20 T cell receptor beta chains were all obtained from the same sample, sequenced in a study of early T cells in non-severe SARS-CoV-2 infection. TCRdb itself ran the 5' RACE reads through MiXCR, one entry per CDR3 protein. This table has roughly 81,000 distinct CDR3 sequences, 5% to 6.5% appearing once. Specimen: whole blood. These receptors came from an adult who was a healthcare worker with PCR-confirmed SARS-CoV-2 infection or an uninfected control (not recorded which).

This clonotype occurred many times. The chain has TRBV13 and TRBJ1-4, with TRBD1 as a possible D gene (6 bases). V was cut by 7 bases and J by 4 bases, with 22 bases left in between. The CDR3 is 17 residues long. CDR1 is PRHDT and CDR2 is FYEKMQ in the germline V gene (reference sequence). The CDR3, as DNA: TGTGCCAGCACCTCCCGCAAACAGGGAAGGAGTAATGAAAAACTGTTTTTT. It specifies CASTSRKQGRSNEKLFF.

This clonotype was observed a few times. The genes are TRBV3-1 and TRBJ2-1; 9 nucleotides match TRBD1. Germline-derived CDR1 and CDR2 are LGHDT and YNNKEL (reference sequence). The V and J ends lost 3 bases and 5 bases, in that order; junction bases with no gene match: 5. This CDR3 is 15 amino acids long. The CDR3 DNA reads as TGTGCCAGCAGCCAGGCCGGGACAGGGCACAATGAGCAGTTCTTC. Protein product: CASSQAGTGHNEQFF.

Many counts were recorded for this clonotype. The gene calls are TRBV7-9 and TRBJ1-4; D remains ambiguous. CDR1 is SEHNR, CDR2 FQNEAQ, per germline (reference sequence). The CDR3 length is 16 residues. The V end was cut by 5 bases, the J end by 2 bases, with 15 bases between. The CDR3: CASSRAEGWTNEKLFF. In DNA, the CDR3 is TGTGCCAGCAGCCGGGCCGAGGGATGGACTAATGAAAAACTGTTTTTT.

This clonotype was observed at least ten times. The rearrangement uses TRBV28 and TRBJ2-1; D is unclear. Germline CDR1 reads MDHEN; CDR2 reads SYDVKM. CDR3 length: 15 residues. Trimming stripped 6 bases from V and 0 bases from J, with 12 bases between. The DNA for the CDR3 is TGTGCCAGCAGCATTGACTCACGCTCCTACAATGAGCAGTTCTTC. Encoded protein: CASSIDSRSYNEQFF.

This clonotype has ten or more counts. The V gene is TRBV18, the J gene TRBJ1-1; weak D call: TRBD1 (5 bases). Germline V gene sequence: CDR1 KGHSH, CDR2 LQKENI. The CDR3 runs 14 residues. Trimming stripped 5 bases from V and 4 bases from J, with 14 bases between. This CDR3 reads CASSAAQGGTEAFF. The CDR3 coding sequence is TGTGCCAGCTCAGCGGCTCAGGGAGGCACTGAAGCTTTCTTT.

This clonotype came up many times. CDR3 DNA sequence: TGCGCCAGCAGTGAGAATCCGGGGACGAATCAGCCCCAGCATTTT. Protein product: CASSENPGTNQPQHF. The chain links TRBV10-2 to TRBJ1-5, with D possibly TRBD1 on 5 matching bases. Germline V lookup: CDR1 WSHSY, CDR2 SAAADI. V lost 2 bases to trimming and J lost 4 bases, with 12 bases between them. The CDR3 is made up of 15 amino acids.

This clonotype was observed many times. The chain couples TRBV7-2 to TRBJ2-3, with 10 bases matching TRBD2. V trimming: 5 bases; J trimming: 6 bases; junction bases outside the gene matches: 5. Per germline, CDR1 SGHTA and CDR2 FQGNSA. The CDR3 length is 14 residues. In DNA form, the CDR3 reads TGTGCCAGCAGCGTTAGCGGGGGGCACGATACGCAGTATTTT. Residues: CASSVSGGHDTQYF.

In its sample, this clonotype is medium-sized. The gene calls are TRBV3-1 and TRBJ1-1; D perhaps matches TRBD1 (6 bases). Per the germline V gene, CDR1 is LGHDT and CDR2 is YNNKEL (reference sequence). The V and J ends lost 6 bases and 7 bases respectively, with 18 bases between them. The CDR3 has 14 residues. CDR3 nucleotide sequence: TGTGCCAGCAGGCATTCTTTGGGGGCCAGTGAAGCTTTCTTT. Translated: CASRHSLGASEAFF.

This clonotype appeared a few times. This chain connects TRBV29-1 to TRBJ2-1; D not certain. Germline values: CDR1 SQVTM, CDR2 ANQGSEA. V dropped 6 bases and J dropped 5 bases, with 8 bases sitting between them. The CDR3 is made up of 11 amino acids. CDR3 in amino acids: CSVYGNNEQFF. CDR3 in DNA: TGCAGCGTGTATGGGAACAATGAGCAGTTCTTC.

CDR3 nucleotide sequence: TGTGCCAGCAGCTTAGGAGTTGGGCGGGGGAACAATGAGCAGTTCTTC. It codes for CASSLGVGRGNNEQFF. The rearrangement joins TRBV11-3 to TRBJ2-1; 7 positions match TRBD2. Germline V gene sequence: CDR1 SGHNT, CDR2 YENEEA. The CDR3 contains 16 residues. V gave up 1 base and J gave up 5 bases; unmatched junction bases: 8.

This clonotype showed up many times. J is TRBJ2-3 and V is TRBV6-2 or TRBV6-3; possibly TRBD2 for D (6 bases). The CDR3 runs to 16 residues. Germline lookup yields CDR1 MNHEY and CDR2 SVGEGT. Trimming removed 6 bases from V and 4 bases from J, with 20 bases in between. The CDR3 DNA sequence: TGTGCCAGCAGAACGTCGACTGCGCGGGAATCAGATACGCAGTATTTT. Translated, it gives CASRTSTARESDTQYF.

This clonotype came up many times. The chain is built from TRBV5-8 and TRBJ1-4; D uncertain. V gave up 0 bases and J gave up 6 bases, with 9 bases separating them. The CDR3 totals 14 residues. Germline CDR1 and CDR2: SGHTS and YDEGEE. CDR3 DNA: TGTGCCAGCAGCTTGGACCCGGCGCATGAAAAACTGTTTTTT. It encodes CASSLDPAHEKLFF.

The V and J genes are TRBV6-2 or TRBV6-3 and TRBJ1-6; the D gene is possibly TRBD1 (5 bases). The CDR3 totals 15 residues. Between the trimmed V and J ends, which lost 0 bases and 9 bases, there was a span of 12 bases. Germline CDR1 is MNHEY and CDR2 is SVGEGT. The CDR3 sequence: CASSYSEDGTSPLHF. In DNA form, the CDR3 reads TGTGCCAGCAGTTACTCGGAGGACGGGACTTCACCCCTCCACTTT.

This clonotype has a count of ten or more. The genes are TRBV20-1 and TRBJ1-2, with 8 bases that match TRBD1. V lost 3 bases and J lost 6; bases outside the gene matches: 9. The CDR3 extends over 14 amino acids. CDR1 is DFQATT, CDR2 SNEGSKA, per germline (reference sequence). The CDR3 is CSASPTGAPHGYTF. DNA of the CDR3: TGCAGTGCTAGCCCGACAGGGGCGCCACATGGCTACACCTTC.

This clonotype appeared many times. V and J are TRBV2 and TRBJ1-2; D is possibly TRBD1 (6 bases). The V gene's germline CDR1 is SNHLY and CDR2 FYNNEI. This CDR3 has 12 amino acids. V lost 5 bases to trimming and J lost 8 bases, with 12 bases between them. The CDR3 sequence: CASSLTGRGYTF. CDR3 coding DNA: TGTGCCAGCAGTCTAACAGGGCGCGGCTACACCTTC.

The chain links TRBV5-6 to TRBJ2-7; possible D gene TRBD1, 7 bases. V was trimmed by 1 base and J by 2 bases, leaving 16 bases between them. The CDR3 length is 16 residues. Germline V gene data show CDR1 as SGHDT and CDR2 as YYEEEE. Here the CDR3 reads CASSLWAGGFPYEQYF. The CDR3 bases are TGTGCCAGCAGCTTGTGGGCAGGGGGGTTCCCCTACGAGCAGTACTTC.

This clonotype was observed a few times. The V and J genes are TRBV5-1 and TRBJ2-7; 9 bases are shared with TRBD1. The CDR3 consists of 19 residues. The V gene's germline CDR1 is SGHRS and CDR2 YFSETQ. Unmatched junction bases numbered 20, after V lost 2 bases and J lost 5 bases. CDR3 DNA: TGCGCCAGCAGCTTTCTAGGGACAGGGCCCCAAGGGGGAGGCGACGAGCAGTACTTC. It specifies CASSFLGTGPQGGGDEQYF.

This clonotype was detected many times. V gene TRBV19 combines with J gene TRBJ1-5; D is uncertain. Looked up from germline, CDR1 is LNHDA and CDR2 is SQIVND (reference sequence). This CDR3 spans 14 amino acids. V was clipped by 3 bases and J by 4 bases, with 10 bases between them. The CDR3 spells CASSIASPNQPQHF. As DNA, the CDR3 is TGTGCCAGTAGTATTGCCAGCCCAAATCAGCCCCAGCATTTT.

The DNA for the CDR3 is TGTGCCAGCTTAGACTTTTCGACAGGAAATAAGGAGCAGTACTTC. Encoded protein: CASLDFSTGNKEQYF. V usage is TRBV27 and J usage is TRBJ2-7; D might be TRBD1 (6 bases). Trimming cost V 8 bases and J 7 bases, with 24 bases left between them. Germline CDR1 MNHEY, CDR2 SMNVEV (reference sequence). This CDR3 is built from 15 residues.

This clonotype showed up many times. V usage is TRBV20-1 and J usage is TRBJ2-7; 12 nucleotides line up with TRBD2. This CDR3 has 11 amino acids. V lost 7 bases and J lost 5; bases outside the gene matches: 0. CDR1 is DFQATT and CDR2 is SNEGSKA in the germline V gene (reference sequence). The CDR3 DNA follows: TGCAGTGGGACTAGCGGGGACGAGCAGTACTTC. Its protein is CSGTSGDEQYF.